Listed below are T cell receptor beta chains from one sample, sequenced in a study of T cells in Graves' hyperthyroidism and ophthalmopathy. MiXCR, run by TCRdb on the multiplex PCR reads, gives a single entry per CDR3 protein. There are around 600,000 distinct CDR3 sequences in the sample; about 14% occur only once, and under 15% lies in the top ten. The sequencing input was blood. These receptors came from a woman in her forties or fifties with Graves' ophthalmopathy. Both conserved end residues are part of each CDR3. D genes are given only for firm matches. Size is stated for part of the rows, as once, few or many counts, or as a class when the clone is expanded.

j_call,cdr3_length,clone_size,d_call,v_call,cdr3_nt,cdr3_aa
TRBJ2-5,15,-,-,TRBV5-5,TGTGCCAGCAGCTTAGGTCGGGACTCTCAAGAGACCCAGTACTTC,CASSLGRDSQETQYF
TRBJ1-2,13,-,-,TRBV4-1,TGTGCCAGCAGCCAAGATCAACCGAGCGGCTACACCTTC,CASSQDQPSGYTF
TRBJ1-3,14,many,-,TRBV24-1,TGTGCCACCAGTGATTTACCGTCTGGAAACACCATATATTTT,CATSDLPSGNTIYF
TRBJ2-1,15,-,TRBD1,TRBV10-3,TGTGCCATCAGTGAACCGGGACAGGGTATGTATGAGCAGTTCTTC,CAISEPGQGMYEQFF
TRBJ1-5,13,-,-,TRBV28,TGTGCCAGCAGTTCTGTCACAGGCAAGCCCCAGCATTTT,CASSSVTGKPQHF
TRBJ2-3,17,-,TRBD2,TRBV6-5,TGTGCCAGCAGTTACCCAGGGACTAGCGGGAGTTCAGATGCGCAGTATTTT,CASSYPGTSGSSDAQYF
TRBJ1-2,11,many,-,TRBV29-1,TGCACCCTGCACGATAACTATGGCTACACCTTC,CTLHDNYGYTF
TRBJ2-7,13,-,-,TRBV9,TGTGCCAGCAGCGTAGACGGGCAATACGAGCAGTACTTC,CASSVDGQYEQYF
TRBJ2-3,15,many,TRBD2,TRBV7-3,TGTGCCAGCAGCTCAACCGCGACTAGCGGAGATACGCAGTATTTT,CASSSTATSGDTQYF
TRBJ1-2,16,many,-,TRBV11-2,TGTGCCAGCAGCTTGGAGTTGATGATGCGAAACTATGGCTACACCTTC,CASSLELMMRNYGYTF
TRBJ2-6,12,-,TRBD2,TRBV27,TGTGCCAGCAAGCGGGGGGCCAACGTCCCGACTTTC,CASKRGANVPTF
TRBJ2-2,16,-,TRBD2,TRBV3-1,TGTGCCAGCAGCCAACTTAGCGGGGTGGGGGCCGGGGAGCTGTTTTTT,CASSQLSGVGAGELFF
TRBJ1-5,14,-,TRBD1,TRBV2,TGTGCCAGCAGTGCAGGGGGCGAGGCTCAGCCCCAGCATTTT,CASSAGGEAQPQHF
TRBJ1-2,15,-,TRBD1,TRBV7-9,TGTGCCAGCAGCTTGGGGGGACAGGGGATCTATGGCTACACCTTC,CASSLGGQGIYGYTF
TRBJ2-6,17,many,-,TRBV9,TGTGCCAGCAGCGCCACCCCCCCAACGTCTGGGGCCAACGTCCTGACTTTC,CASSATPPTSGANVLTF
TRBJ2-3,15,many,TRBD2,TRBV12-3/TRBV12-4,TGTGCCAGCAGCCGGGCTAGCGGTCTCACAGATACGCAGTATTTT,CASSRASGLTDTQYF
TRBJ2-7,14,many,TRBD1,TRBV2,TGTGCCAGCAGCGAAACAGGGGACTCCTACGAGCAGTACTTC,CASSETGDSYEQYF
TRBJ2-1,15,few,-,TRBV28,TGTGCCAGCAGCCTGAAACTGGGGAGATACAATGAGCAGTTCTTC,CASSLKLGRYNEQFF
TRBJ2-5,15,-,TRBD2,TRBV24-1,TGTGCCACCAGTGGGGCGGGAGGGCCTTTAGAGACCCAGTACTTC,CATSGAGGPLETQYF
TRBJ1-6,15,few,-,TRBV20-1,TGCAGTGCTAGTTGGGGGAACTCCTATAATTCACCCCTCCACTTT,CSASWGNSYNSPLHF
TRBJ2-1,15,many,TRBD2,TRBV10-3,TGTGCCATCAGTCAAGGACTAGCGGAGACAGAAAAGCAGTTCTTC,CAISQGLAETEKQFF
TRBJ2-7,17,-,TRBD1,TRBV12-5,TGTGCTAGTGGTTTTGACCAGGGGGCGAAGAGGTACTACGAGCAGTACTTC,CASGFDQGAKRYYEQYF
TRBJ2-7,14,many,TRBD1,TRBV12-3/TRBV12-4,TGTGCCAGCAGTGCGGGACAGGCGTACTACGAGCAGTACTTC,CASSAGQAYYEQYF
TRBJ2-1,15,many,TRBD2,TRBV11-3,TGTGCCAGCAGCTACCGGACTAGTGCCTACAATAAGCAGTTCTTC,CASSYRTSAYNKQFF
TRBJ2-7,11,few,-,TRBV20-1,TGCAGTGCGCTCGGGAAACGCGAGCAGTACTTC,CSALGKREQYF